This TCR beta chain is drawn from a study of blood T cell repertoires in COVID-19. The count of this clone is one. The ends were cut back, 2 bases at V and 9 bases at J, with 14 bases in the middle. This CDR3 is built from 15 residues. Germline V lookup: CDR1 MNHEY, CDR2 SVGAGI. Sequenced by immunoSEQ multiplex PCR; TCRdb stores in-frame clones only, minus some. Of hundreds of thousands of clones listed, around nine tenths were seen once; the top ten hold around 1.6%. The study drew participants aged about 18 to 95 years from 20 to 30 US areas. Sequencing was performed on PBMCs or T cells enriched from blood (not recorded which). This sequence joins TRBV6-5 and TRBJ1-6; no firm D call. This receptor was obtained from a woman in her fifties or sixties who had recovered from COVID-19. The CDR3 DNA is TGTGCCAGCAGTTACGGGGAGGGAGGCGGTTCACCCCTCCACTTT. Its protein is CASSYGEGGGSPLHF.